This T cell receptor beta chain came from a study of blood T cell repertoires in COVID-19. In the study overall: Researchers got acute and convalescent COVID-19 samples from the United States, Italy and Spain.

The authors' processing: Estimated nucleated cell counts came from reference gene primer amplification. The method was immunoSEQ multiplex PCR; TCRdb's version includes in-frame clones alone and lacks a portion of them. V and J calls and clone size are copied from that table; D and trimming were computed from the DNA. The data show 130,000 or so clones, with roughly 90% seen just once and more than 2% held by the top ten. The CDR3 loop spans 15 amino acids. CDR1 SGHNT and CDR2 YYREEE come from the germline V gene (reference sequence). The ends lost 5 bases at V and 3 bases at J; junction bases unmatched: 8.

The clonotype comes from a man aged 65-85 years with active COVID-19. V is TRBV5-4 and J is TRBJ2-3; 8 bases line up with TRBD1. The sample taken for sequencing was peripheral blood. Written as DNA, the CDR3 is TGTGCCAGCAGGCAACAGGGGGGAATTACAGATACGCAGTATTTT. Translating it yields CASRQQGGITDTQYF.